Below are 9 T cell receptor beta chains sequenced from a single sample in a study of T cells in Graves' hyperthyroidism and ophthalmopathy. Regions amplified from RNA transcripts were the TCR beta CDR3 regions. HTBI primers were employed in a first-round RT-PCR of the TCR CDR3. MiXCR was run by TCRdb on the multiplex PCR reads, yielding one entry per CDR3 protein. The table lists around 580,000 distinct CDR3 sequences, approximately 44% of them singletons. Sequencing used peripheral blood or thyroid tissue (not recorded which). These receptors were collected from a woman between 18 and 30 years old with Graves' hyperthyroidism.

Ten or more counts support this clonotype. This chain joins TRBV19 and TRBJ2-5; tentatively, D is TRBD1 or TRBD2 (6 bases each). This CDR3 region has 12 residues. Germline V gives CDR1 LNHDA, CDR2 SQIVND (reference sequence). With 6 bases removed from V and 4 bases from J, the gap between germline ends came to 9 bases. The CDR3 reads CASRGGRETQYF. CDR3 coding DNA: TGTGCCAGTAGAGGGGGGCGAGAGACCCAGTACTTC.

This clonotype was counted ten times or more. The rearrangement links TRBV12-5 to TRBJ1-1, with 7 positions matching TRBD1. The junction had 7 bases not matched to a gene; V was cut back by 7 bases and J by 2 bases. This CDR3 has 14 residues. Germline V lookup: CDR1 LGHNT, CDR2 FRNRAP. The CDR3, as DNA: TGTGCTAGTGCCACGGGACAGCTAAACACTGAAGCTTTCTTT. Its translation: CASATGQLNTEAFF.

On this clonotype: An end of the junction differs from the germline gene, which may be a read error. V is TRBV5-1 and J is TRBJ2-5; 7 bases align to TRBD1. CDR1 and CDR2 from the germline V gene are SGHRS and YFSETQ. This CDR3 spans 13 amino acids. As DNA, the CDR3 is TGCGCCAGCAGCCAAGGACAGACAGGGACCCTGTACTTC. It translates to CASSQGQTGTLYF.

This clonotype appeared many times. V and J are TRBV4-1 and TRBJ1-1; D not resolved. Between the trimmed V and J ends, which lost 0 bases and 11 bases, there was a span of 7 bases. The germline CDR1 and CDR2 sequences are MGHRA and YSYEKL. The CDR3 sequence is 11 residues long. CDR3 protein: CASSQDWRAFF. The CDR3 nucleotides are TGCGCCAGCAGCCAAGATTGGCGGGCTTTCTTT.

Written as DNA, the CDR3 is TGTGCCTGGGGTAAGAGGGCCGGGACCCTTCGAACGTACTTC. It translates to CAWGKRAGTLRTYF. V gene TRBV30 combines with J gene TRBJ2-7; possibly TRBD1 or TRBD2 for D (5 bases each). V was shortened by 5 bases and J by 12 bases, with 26 bases between the two germline ends. This CDR3 region has 14 residues. Germline assignment: CDR1 GTSNPN and CDR2 SVGIG (reference sequence).

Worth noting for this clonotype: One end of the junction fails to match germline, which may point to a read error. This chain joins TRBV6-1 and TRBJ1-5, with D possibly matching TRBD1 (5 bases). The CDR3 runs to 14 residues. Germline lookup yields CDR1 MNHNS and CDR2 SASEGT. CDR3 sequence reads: CAISNPTGHETQHF. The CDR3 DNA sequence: TGTGCCATCAGTAATCCCACGGGGCACGAGACCCAGCATTTT.

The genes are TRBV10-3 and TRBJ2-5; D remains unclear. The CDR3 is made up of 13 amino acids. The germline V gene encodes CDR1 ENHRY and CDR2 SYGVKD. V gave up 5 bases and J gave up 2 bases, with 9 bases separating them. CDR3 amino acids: CAISRRQQETQYF. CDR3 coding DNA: TGTGCCATCAGTAGACGGCAACAAGAGACCCAGTACTTC.

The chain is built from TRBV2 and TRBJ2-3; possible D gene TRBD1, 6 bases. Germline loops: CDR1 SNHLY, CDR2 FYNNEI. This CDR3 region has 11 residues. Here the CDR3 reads CAHLQGDTQYF. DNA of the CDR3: TGTGCTCATCTGCAGGGGGATACGCAGTATTTT. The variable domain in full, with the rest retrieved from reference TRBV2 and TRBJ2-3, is EPEVTQTPSHQVTQMGQEVILRCVPISNHLYFYWYRQILGQKVEFLVSFYNNEISEKSEIFDDQFSVERPDGSNFTLKIRSTKLEDSAMYFCAHLQGDTQYFGPGTRLTVL.

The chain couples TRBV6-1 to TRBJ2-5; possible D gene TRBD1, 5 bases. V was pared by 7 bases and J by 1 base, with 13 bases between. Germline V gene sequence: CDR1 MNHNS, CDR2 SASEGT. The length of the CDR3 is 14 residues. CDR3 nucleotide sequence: TGTGCCAGCACCATCCAGGGAACCCAAGAGACCCAGTACTTC. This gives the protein CASTIQGTQETQYF.